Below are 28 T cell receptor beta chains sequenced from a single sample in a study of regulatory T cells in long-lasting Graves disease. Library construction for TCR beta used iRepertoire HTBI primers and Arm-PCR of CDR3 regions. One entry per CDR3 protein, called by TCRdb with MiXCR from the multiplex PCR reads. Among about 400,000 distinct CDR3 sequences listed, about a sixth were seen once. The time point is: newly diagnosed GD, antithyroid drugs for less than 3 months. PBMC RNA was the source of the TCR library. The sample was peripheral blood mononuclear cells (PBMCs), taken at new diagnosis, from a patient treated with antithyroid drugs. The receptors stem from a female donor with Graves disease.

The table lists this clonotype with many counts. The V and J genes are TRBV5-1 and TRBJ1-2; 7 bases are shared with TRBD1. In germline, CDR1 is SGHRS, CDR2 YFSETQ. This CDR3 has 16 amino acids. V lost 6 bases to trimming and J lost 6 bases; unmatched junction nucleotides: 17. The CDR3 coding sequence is TGCGCCAGCACCAGGAGGGGGCAGGGGTTAGAGGATGGCTACACCTTC. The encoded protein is CASTRRGQGLEDGYTF.

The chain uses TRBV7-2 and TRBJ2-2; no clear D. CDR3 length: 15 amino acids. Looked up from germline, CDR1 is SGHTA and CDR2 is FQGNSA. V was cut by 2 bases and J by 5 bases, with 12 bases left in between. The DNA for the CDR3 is TGTGCCAGCAGCTTAAGTACTACGTTTACCGGGGAGCTGTTTTTT. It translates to CASSLSTTFTGELFF.

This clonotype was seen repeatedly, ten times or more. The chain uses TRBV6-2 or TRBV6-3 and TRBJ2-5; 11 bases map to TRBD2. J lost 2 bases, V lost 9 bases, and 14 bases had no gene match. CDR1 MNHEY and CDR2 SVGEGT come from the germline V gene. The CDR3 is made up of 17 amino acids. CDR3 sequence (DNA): TGTGCCAGTACCTCAGGGCGGACTAGCGGGTTACAAGAGACCCAGTACTTC. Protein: CASTSGRTSGLQETQYF.

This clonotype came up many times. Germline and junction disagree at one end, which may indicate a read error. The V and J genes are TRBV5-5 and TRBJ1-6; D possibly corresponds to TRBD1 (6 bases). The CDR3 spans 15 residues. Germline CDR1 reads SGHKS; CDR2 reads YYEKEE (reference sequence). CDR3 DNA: TGCGCCAGCAGCTTGGACAGCCGAGCTAATTCACCCCTCCACTTT. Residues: CASSLDSRANSPLHF.

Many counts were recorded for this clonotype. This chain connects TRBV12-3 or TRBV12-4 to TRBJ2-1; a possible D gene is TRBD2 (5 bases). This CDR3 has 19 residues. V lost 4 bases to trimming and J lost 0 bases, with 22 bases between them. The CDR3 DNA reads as TGTGCCAGCAGTTGGCAGTTCGTAGACGGGGTGGTCTCCTACAATGAGCAGTTCTTC. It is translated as CASSWQFVDGVVSYNEQFF.

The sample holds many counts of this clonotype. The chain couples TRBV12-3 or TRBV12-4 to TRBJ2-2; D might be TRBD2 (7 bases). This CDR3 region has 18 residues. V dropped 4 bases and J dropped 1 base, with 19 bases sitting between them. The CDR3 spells CASSSRTAGTKNTGELFF. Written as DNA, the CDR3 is TGTGCCAGCAGTTCCCGGACAGCCGGGACTAAGAACACCGGGGAGCTGTTTTTT.

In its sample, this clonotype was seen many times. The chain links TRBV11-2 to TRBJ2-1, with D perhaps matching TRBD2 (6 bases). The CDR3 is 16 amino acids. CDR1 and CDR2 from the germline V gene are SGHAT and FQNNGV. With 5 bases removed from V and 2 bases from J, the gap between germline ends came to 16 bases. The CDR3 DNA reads TGTGCCAGCAGCCTACTGACTGGCGGGGCCTACAATGAGCAGTTCTTC. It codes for CASSLLTGGAYNEQFF.

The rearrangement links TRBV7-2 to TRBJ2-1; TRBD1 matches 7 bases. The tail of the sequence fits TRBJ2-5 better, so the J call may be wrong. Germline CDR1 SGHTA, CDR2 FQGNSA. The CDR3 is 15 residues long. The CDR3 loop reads CASSYGQDIQETQYF. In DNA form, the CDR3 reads TGTGCCAGCAGCTATGGACAGGATATTCAAGAGACCCAGTACTTC.

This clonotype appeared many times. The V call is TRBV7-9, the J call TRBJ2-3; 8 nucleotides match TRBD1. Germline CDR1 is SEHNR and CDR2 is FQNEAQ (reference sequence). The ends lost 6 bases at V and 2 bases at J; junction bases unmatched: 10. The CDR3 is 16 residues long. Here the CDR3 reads CASRKTGDPTTDTQYF. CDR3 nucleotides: TGTGCCAGCAGAAAGACAGGGGATCCCACCACAGATACGCAGTATTTT.

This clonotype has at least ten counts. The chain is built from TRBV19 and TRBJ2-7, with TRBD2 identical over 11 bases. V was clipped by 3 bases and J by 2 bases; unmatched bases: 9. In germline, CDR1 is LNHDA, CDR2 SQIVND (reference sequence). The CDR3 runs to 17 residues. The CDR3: CASSIWASGRTTYEQYF. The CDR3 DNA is TGTGCCAGTAGTATCTGGGCTAGCGGGAGGACTACCTACGAGCAGTACTTC.

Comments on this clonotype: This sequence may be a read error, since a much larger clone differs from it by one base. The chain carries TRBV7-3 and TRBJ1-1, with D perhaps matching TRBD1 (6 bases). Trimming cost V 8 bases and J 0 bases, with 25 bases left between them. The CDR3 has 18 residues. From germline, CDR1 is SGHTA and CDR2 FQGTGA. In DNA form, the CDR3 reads TGTGCCAGCGACAAACAGGACAGCGTAGGATTTATGAACACTGAAGCTTTCTTT. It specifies CASDKQDSVGFMNTEAFF.

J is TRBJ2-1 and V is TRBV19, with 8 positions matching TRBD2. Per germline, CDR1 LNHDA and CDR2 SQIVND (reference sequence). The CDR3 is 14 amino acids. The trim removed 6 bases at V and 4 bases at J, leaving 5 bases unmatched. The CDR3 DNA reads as TGTGCCAGTAGGGGGGCTAGCGGGTACAATGAGCAGTTCTTC. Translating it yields CASRGASGYNEQFF.

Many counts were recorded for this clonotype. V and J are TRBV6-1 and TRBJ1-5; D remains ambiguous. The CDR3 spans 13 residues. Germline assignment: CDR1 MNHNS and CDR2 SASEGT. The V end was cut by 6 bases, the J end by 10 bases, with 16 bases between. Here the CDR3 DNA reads TGTGCCAGCAGCTTCGGCCCTCGGGTTCCCCAGCATTTT. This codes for CASSFGPRVPQHF.

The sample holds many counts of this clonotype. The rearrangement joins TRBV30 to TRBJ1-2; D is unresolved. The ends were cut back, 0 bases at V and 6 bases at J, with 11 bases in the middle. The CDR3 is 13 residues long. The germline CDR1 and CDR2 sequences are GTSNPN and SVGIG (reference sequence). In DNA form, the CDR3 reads TGTGCCTGGAGTGTGGTATTGAGGGATGGCTACACCTTC. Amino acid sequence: CAWSVVLRDGYTF.

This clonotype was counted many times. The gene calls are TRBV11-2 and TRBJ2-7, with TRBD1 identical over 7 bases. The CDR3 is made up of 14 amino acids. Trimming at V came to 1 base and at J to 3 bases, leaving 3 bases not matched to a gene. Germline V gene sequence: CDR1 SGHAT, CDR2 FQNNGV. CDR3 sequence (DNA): TGTGCCAGCAGCTTAGGACAGGGTTACTACGAGCAGTACTTC. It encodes CASSLGQGYYEQYF.

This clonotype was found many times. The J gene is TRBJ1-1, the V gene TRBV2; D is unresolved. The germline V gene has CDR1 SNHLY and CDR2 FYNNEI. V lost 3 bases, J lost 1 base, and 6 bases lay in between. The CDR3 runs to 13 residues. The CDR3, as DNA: TGTGCCAGCAGTGAGGGTGGGAACACTGAAGCTTTCTTT. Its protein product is CASSEGGNTEAFF. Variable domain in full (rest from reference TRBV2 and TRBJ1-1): EPEVTQTPSHQVTQMGQEVILRCVPISNHLYFYWYRQILGQKVEFLVSFYNNEISEKSEIFDDQFSVERPDGSNFTLKIRSTKLEDSAMYFCASSEGGNTEAFFGQGTRLTVV.

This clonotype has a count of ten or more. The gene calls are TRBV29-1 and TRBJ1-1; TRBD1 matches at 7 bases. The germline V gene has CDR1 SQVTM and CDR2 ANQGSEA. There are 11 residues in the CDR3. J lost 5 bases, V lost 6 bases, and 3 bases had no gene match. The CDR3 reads CSVVQGTEAFF. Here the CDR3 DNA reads TGCAGCGTGGTACAGGGGACTGAAGCTTTCTTT.

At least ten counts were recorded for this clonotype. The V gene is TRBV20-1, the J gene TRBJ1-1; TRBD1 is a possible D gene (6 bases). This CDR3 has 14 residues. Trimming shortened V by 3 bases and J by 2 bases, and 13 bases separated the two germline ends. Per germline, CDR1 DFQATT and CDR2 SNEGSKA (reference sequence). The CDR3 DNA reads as TGCAGTGCTAGTTTCGGACAGTTAAACACTGAAGCTTTCTTT. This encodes CSASFGQLNTEAFF.

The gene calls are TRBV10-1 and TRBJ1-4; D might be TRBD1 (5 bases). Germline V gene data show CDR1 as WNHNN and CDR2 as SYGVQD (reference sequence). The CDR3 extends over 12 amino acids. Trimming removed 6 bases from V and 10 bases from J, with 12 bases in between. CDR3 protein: CASSHGQGKLFF. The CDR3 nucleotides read TGCGCCAGCAGCCACGGCCAGGGAAAACTGTTTTTT.

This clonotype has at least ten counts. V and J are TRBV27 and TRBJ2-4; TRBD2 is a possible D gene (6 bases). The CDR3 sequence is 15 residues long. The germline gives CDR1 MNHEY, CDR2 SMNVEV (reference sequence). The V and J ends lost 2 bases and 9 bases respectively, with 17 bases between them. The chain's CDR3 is CASSLLAGLGGIQYF. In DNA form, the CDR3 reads TGTGCCAGCAGTTTACTGGCGGGACTGGGGGGCATTCAGTACTTC.

The CDR3 DNA sequence: TGTGCCAGCAGCCATGGTCGCAGTAGCGGACGCACAGATACGCAGTATTTT. As protein: CASSHGRSSGRTDTQYF. The rearrangement links TRBV3-1 to TRBJ2-3, with D possibly TRBD2 on 6 matching bases. V was clipped by 3 bases and J by 1 base, with 17 bases between them. This CDR3 is 17 amino acids long. Germline-derived CDR1 and CDR2 are LGHDT and YNNKEL (reference sequence).

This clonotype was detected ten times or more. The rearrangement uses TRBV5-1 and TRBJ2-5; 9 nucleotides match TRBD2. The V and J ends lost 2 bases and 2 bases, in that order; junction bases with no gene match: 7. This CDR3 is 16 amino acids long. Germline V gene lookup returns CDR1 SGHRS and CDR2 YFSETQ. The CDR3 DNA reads TGCGCCAGCAGCTTTACTCTAGCGGGGCAACAAGAGACCCAGTACTTC. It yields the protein CASSFTLAGQQETQYF.

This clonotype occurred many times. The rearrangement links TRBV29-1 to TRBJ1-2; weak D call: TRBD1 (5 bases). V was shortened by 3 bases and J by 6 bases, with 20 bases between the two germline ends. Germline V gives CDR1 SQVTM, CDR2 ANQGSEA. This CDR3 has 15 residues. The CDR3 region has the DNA TGCAGCGTTGACCCGGCCCCTCGGGGGTCTCATGGCTACACCTTC. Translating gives CSVDPAPRGSHGYTF. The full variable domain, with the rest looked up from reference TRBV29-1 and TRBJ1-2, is SAVISQKPSRDICQRGTSLTIQCQVDSQVTMMFWYRQQPGQSLTLIATANQGSEATYESGFVIDKFPISRPNLTFSTLTVSNMSPEDSSIYLCSVDPAPRGSHGYTFGSGTRLTVV.

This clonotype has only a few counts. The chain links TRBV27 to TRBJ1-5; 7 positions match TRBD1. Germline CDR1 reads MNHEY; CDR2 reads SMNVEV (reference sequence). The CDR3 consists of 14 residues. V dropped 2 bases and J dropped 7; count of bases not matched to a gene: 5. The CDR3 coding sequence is TGTGCCAGCAGTTTAGGAGGGGGCACACAGCCCCAGCATTTT. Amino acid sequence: CASSLGGGTQPQHF.

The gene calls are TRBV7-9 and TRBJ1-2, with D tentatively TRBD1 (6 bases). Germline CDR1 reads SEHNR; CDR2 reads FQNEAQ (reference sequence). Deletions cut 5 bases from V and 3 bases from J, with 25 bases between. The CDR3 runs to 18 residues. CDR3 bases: TGTGCCAGCAGCCTCCTGACTAGCAGGGGAGGATTCGACTATGGCTACACCTTC. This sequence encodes CASSLLTSRGGFDYGYTF.

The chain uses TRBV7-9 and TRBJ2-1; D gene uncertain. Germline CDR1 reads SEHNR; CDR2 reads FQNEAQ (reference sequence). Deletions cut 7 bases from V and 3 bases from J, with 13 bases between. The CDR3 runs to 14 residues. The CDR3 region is CASTIPRSYNEQFF. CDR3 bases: TGTGCCAGCACCATCCCCAGGAGCTACAATGAGCAGTTCTTC.

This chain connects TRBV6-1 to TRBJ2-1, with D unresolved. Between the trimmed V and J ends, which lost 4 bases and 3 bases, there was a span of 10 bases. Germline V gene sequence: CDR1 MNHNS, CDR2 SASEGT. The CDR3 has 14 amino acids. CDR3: CASSVSQVYNEQFF. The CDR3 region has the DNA TGTGCCAGCAGTGTAAGTCAGGTCTACAATGAGCAGTTCTTC.

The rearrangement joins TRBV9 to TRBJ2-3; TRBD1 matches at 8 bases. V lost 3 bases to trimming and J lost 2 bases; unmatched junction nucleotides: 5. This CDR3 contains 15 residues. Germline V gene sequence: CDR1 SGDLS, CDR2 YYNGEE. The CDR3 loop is CASSAGTGNTDTQYF. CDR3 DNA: TGTGCCAGCAGCGCCGGGACAGGAAACACAGATACGCAGTATTTT.